This T cell receptor (beta chain) was profiled in a study of T cell repertoires in cytomegalovirus infection. Study information: Newly reported HLA-C-restricted and thoroughly characterized HLA-B-restricted CMV epitopes were employed. Carrying CMV and the relevant HLA type showed in public TCR beta signatures.

MiXCR was run by TCRdb on the reads, yielding one entry per CDR3 protein. In the table there are approximately 730,000 distinct CDR3 sequences, roughly 33% of which are singletons. Whole-study results and caveats: CMV-specific HLA-C-restricted TCR beta clonotypes dominated the ex vivo response.

This clonotype occurred a few times. Its specificity is unknown. The length of the CDR3 is 15 residues. Trimming removed 5 bases from V and 3 bases from J, with 16 bases in between. The V gene's germline CDR1 is SEHNR and CDR2 FQNEAQ (reference sequence). The material was cultured PBMCs, obtained from culture after CMV antigen stimulation. The receptor was isolated from a human donor in good health (CMV status not recorded). Some clones in this sample may be carry-over from other donors' samples. The chain uses TRBV7-9 and TRBJ1-1; D ambiguous. The DNA of the CDR3 is TGTGCCAGCAGCAGCAAACCGGGAGACTACACTGAAGCTTTCTTT. Its translation is CASSSKPGDYTEAFF.